One and the same sample provided the 10 T cell receptor beta chains below, sequenced in a study of T cell repertoires in cytomegalovirus infection. MiXCR, run by TCRdb on the reads, gives a single entry per CDR3 protein. The sample has around 290,000 distinct CDR3 sequences; around 25% are singletons. Sequencing was carried out using PBMCs. These receptors were collected from a human donor in good health (CMV status not recorded). Some clones in this sample may be carry-over from other donors' samples.

This clonotype was counted between two and nine times. The genes are TRBV11-3 and TRBJ2-7; 7 positions match TRBD1. The CDR3 contains 14 residues. The V gene end was trimmed by 4 bases and the J gene end by 1 base; junction bases not matched to a gene: 4. Germline CDR1 and CDR2: SGHNT and YENEEA. The CDR3 sequence: CASSSRGQSYEQYF. The CDR3 DNA is TGTGCCAGCAGCTCCCGGGGACAGTCCTACGAGCAGTACTTC.

This clonotype occurred a few times. The chain is built from TRBV12-3 or TRBV12-4 and TRBJ2-1; TRBD2 matches 13 bases. V gave up 4 bases and J gave up 6 bases; unmatched junction bases: 12. The CDR3 consists of 18 residues. For the CDR3, the DNA is TGTGCCAGCAGTTGGCCCTCGGGACTAGCGGGACTTTCCAATGAGCAGTTCTTC. Protein sequence: CASSWPSGLAGLSNEQFF.

This clonotype was counted ten times or more. The chain joins TRBV7-2 to TRBJ1-2; 8 nucleotides line up with TRBD1. Germline assignment: CDR1 SGHTA and CDR2 FQGNSA. V shed 2 bases and J 8 bases; nucleotides not matched to a gene: 10. The CDR3 has 15 residues. CDR3 coding DNA: TGTGCCAGCAGCTTAAGAACAGGGGGAGAAGAAGGCTACACCTTC. Translation gives CASSLRTGGEEGYTF. The full variable domain, in which reference TRBV7-2 and TRBJ1-2 provide the parts outside the CDR3, is GAGVSQSPSNKVTEKGKDVELRCDPISGHTALYWYRQSLGQGLEFLIYFQGNSAPDKSGLPSDRFSAERTGGSVSTLTIQRTQQEDSAVYLCASSLRTGGEEGYTFGSGTRLTVV.

CDR3 protein: CSARSDRVDTEAFF. In DNA form, the CDR3 reads TGCAGTGCTAGAAGCGACAGGGTTGACACTGAAGCTTTCTTT. The V call is TRBV20-1, the J call TRBJ1-1, with 7 bases lining up with TRBD1. The germline V gene encodes CDR1 DFQATT and CDR2 SNEGSKA (reference sequence). J was trimmed by 3 bases and V by 2 bases; bases with no gene match: 6. CDR3 length: 14 amino acids.

This rearrangement joins TRBV28 to TRBJ1-5; D unclear. This CDR3 region has 13 residues. Looked up from germline, CDR1 is MDHEN and CDR2 is SYDVKM. V was trimmed by 7 bases and J by 6 bases, leaving 13 bases between them. CDR3 nucleotide sequence: TGTGCCAGCAAACTACTGGGCGGTCAGCCCCAGCATTTT. Translation: CASKLLGGQPQHF.

The chain joins TRBV11-2 to TRBJ2-7, with a weak D call TRBD2 (5 bases). This CDR3 comprises 14 residues. Germline-derived CDR1 and CDR2 are SGHAT and FQNNGV. V was trimmed by 1 base and J by 4 bases, leaving 11 bases between them. This chain's CDR3 is CASSLARGLYEQYV. Written as DNA, the CDR3 is TGTGCCAGCAGCTTAGCGAGAGGGCTATACGAGCAGTACGTC.

This chain uses TRBV14 with TRBJ2-1, with unresolved D. The CDR3 runs to 16 residues. V dropped 2 bases and J dropped 3 bases, with 14 bases sitting between them. Germline CDR1 reads SGHDN; CDR2 reads FVKESK. DNA of the CDR3: TGTGCCAGCAGCCAATCGATGGCTGGATTCTACAATGAGCAGTTCTTC. As protein: CASSQSMAGFYNEQFF.

This clonotype was recorded at least ten times. This chain joins TRBV5-1 and TRBJ2-7, with 9 bases that match TRBD1. Germline V CDR1 and CDR2: SGHRS, YFSETQ. This CDR3 is 15 amino acids long. Trimming at V came to 4 bases and at J to 5 bases, leaving 10 bases not matched to a gene. In nucleotides, the CDR3 is TGCGCCAGCAGCCTCCGGGACAGGGCGGACCACGAGCAGTACTTC. Protein product: CASSLRDRADHEQYF.

The V gene is TRBV6-5, the J gene TRBJ1-2; the D is unclear. Trimming removed 0 bases from V and 2 bases from J, with 13 bases in between. Germline CDR1 is MNHEY and CDR2 is SVGAGI. This CDR3 has 16 amino acids. The CDR3 nucleotides are TGTGCCAGCAGTTACTCGCCGTCCCAATGGAACTATGGCTACACCTTC. Amino acids: CASSYSPSQWNYGYTF.

There are many counts of this clonotype. The rearrangement links TRBV19 to TRBJ2-7; D is unresolved. The CDR3 extends over 11 amino acids. CDR1 and CDR2 from the germline V gene are LNHDA and SQIVND (reference sequence). The germline V and J ends were trimmed by 4 bases and 6 bases, with 7 bases remaining between them. CDR3 protein: CASSSPGEQYF. CDR3 in DNA: TGTGCCAGTAGTAGCCCCGGCGAGCAGTACTTC.